This TCR beta chain was sequenced for a study of PD-L1 blockade in urothelial cancer. On the study more broadly: At some point between 2013 and 2014 therapy began: atezolizumab 1,200 mg intravenously every 3 weeks. Blood-derived samples held a median around 140,000 T cells.

Sample time point: peripheral blood 6 weeks after treatment start. Each patient's cancer was a locally advanced or metastatic urothelial carcinoma. The CDR3 has 14 amino acids. Germline CDR1 MNHNY, CDR2 SVGAGI (reference sequence). V dropped 2 bases and J dropped 3 bases, with 9 bases sitting between them. This table comes from immunoSEQ multiplex PCR, and its TCRdb copy is limited to in-frame clones, with some not included. The sample comprises around 24,000 clones, less than 85% of which are singletons, and 1.5% to 2% rests with the top ten. V is TRBV6-6 and J is TRBJ2-3; possibly TRBD2 for D (5 bases). The sample in question was PBMCs, obtained around atezolizumab (anti-PD-L1) treatment. The TCR sequence derives from a man aged 65 to 79 with urothelial cancer. The CDR3 DNA sequence: TGTGCCAGCAGTTACCCCACTAGGACAGATACGCAGTATTTT. This codes for CASSYPTRTDTQYF.